This T cell receptor beta chain was found in a study of regulatory T cells in long-lasting Graves disease (dated by TCRdb to about 2021). Context from the whole study: Newly diagnosed Graves' disease patients had taken antithyroid drugs for less than 3 months. Peripheral blood TCR sequencing and RNA sequencing compared persistent Graves' disease patients with newly diagnosed Graves' disease patients. The study took place in China and was registered as a clinical trial. A total of about 33 samples underwent TCR sequencing: about 13 from persistent and roughly 20 from newly diagnosed Graves' disease patients. On the study overall, not on this receptor specifically: A larger number of public clonotypes was shared among persistent patients (fewer than 3,000) than among newly diagnosed patients (approximately 930). Preferential use of TRBV28, TRBJ1-2 and TRBJ2-5 was observed in persistent disease, whereas TRBV20-1 and TRBJ2-1 were favored in newly diagnosed disease. The authors acknowledged the small sample size as a limitation that may reduce accuracy. Compared with newly diagnosed patients, persistent Graves' disease patients had lower TCR Shannon entropy and fewer highly expanded clones, which suggests clonal expansion. Only the TCR beta chain was sequenced and analyzed. Because the primary lesion, thyroid tissue, could not be accessed, the study looked at peripheral blood alone.

Concerning this clonotype itself: Its specific antigen is unknown. No base quality information exists; no much larger clone differs at one position.

The time point tag for this specimen amounts to: newly diagnosed GD, antithyroid drugs for less than 3 months. For both TCR sequencing and RNA sequencing, RNA was extracted from PBMCs in TRIzol. The diagnosis of Graves' disease was made according to American Thyroid Association guidelines. Patients were recruited from an endocrinology department in Xi'an, China. Each patient gave approximately 9.7 milliliters of peripheral blood, collected in an EDTA anticoagulant tube. Ficoll Paque Plus density gradient separation was used to isolate PBMCs, and no further T cell sorting was done. An Agilent 2100 Bioanalyzer and agarose gel were used to assess RNA quality, and a NanoDrop 2000 was used to measure RNA concentration. The method behind the library was multiplex PCR. Sequencing was carried out with an Illumina HiSeq 4000. iRepertoire HTBI primers and Arm-PCR amplification of CDR3 regions were used to construct TCR beta libraries. Gel purification was performed on PCR products prior to sequencing. The authors' pipeline ran thus. Gene usage analysis of CDR3 amino acid clonotypes relied on the approximately 60 TRBV and over 13 TRBJ segments identified across samples. Filtered high-quality paired reads were merged into contigs using COPE and FqMerger. BLAST was used to align contigs to IMGT TRBV, TRBD and TRBJ reference genes, and CDR3 was defined according to IMGT. Any clonotype with a frequency above 0.1% was counted as a highly expanded clone. Shannon entropy served as the measure of repertoire diversity, while the Gini coefficient captured V-J evenness. Public clonotypes were defined as clonotypes shared by more than one individual. Clones were called with MiXCR by TCRdb after fastp trimmed the public reads at Q25, and only in-frame beta chains were retained. Records with the same CDR3 protein are collapsed into one entry carrying the most frequent genes and DNA. TCRdb's processing, not the study's, gives the V and J calls here. The sample table records around 500,000 distinct CDR3 sequences; roughly 16% of these occur just once. The ten largest clones take up just under 25% of the sample.

The CDR3 covers 14 residues, taking in both the cysteine and the phenylalanine. Only the CDR3 DNA stays, 42 bases, in frame from base 1. The germline V gene (reference sequence) gives CDR1 as GTSNPN and CDR2 as SVGIG. V is reduced by 3 bases and J by 1 base, leaving a spacing of 12 bases between them. These sequences were also reported in another study, on T cells in Graves' hyperthyroidism and ophthalmopathy. The second study, in turn, reports: Graves' hyperthyroidism was defined as stable when no progression to ophthalmopathy occurred over 18 months of follow-up. Hyperthyroidism patients were newly diagnosed, with disease duration under 2 months, and aged 18 to 65 years. Patients with uncontrolled infections, other autoimmune diseases, pregnancy or lactation were excluded. Diagnoses were established on the basis of clinical symptoms, serum thyroxine and TRAb, thyroid ultrasound, and orbital computed tomography. For the first round of RT-PCR on the TCR CDR3, the HTBI primer set was used together with the Qiagen OneStep RT-PCR kit. Most expanded thyroid clonotypes (frequency above 0.001) were also detected in blood, a finding suggesting that blood repertoires may reflect thyroid immune responses. A model built on a 13 V-J signature distinguished ophthalmopathy from stable hyperthyroidism, reaching 87.88% sensitivity and about 81% specificity in cross-validation and 80%/75% in testing. In validation, the model predicted progression to ophthalmopathy a median of roughly 6.5 months before onset, with about 67% sensitivity and about 72% specificity. TCR V-J signatures able to tell the groups apart were searched for in a discovery cohort of 90 to 100 patients, of whom over 40 had Graves' ophthalmopathy and about 60 had stable Graves' hyperthyroidism. Prospective prediction of ophthalmopathy was tested in an independent validation cohort of approximately 19 hyperthyroidism patients and around 16 patients who later progressed to ophthalmopathy. The approximately 98 discovery patients were randomly divided into training and test sets at a 7:3 ratio. In several Graves' hyperthyroidism patients, the study also compared T-cell repertoires from thyroid tissue with T-cell repertoires from blood. After sampling, hyperthyroidism patients received methimazole starting at 30 mg daily, and ophthalmopathy patients received high-dose intravenous methylprednisolone. The libraries were constructed in a second round of multiplex PCR and then size-selected and purified. The libraries were sequenced on an Illumina HiSeq2000 using paired-end 100 bp reads. SOAPnuke was used to process the raw data, throwing out any read that contained adapters or uncalled bases, had a mean Phred below 15, or lacked an exact constant-primer or identifier match. High-quality paired reads were merged using COPE v1.2.5, and each unique nucleotide sequence was defined as a clonotype. Clonotypes were aligned to IMGT TRBV, TRBD and TRBJ reference segments using MiTCR v1.1. Only V-J combinations with frequency above 0.0001, covering 99.2% of repertoires, were analysed. The TCS score was defined as F50 (clonal expansion) divided by E x V (chaos), with BLOSUM62-based TCRdist calculated between CDR3 peptides within each V-J. Welch's t-statistics and random forest reduced just over 500 V-J features to under 15, which were used in a naive Bayes classifier (R e1071). Sample size was not statistically predetermined, and investigators were not blinded to group allocation. The paper describes TCR Vbeta CDR3 sequencing of 135 peripheral blood samples, made up of 43 ophthalmopathy patients, roughly 72 hyperthyroidism patients and 17 progressor patients.

The chain was built from TRBV30 and TRBJ1-1, with TRBD1 perhaps the D gene, on 5 matching bases. The source was peripheral blood mononuclear cells (PBMCs), collected at new diagnosis, from a patient treated with antithyroid drugs. This sequence was found in a woman between 40 and 65 years old with Graves disease. Donor details come from another sample of the same person, matched by shared clones. The DNA sequence follows: TGTGCCTGGAGAAACGGAGGGGCGAACACTGAAGCTTTCTTT. It is translated as CAWRNGGANTEAFF.